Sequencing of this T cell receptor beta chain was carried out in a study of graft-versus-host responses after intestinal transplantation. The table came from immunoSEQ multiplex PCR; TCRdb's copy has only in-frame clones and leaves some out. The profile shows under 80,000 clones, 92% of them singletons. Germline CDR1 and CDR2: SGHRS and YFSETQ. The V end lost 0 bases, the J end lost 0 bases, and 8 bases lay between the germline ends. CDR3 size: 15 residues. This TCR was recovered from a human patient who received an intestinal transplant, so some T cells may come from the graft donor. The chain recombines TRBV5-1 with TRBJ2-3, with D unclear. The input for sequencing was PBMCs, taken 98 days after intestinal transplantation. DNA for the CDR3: TGCGCCAGCAGCTTGGTCGGCTATAGCACAGATACGCAGTATTTT. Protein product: CASSLVGYSTDTQYF. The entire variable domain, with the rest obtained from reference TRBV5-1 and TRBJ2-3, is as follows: KAGVTQTPRYLIKTRGQQVTLSCSPISGHRSVSWYQQTPGQGLQFLFEYFSETQRNKGNFPGRFSGRQFSNSRSEMNVSTLELGDSALYLCASSLVGYSTDTQYFGPGTRLTVL.